This TCR beta chain was documented in a study of primary melanoma T cells and metastatic recurrence (dated by TCRdb to 2020 to 2021). At the level of the whole study: The cohort comprised 210 or so primary melanomas of stage T2 to T4, with thickness greater than 1 mm. The T-cell fraction measured by TCR beta sequencing was weighed against progression-free survival, the clinical outcome chosen for the comparison. Whether T-cell fraction and T-cell repertoire clonality in primary melanoma tumors predicted patient outcome was tested in the study. Histopathological grading of tumor-infiltrating lymphocytes was compared with the T-cell fraction derived from sequencing.

The patients had surgically resected primary melanoma that was considered potentially curable but at risk of metastatic recurrence. V lost 7 bases and J lost 0 bases; the stretch between them is 16 bases long. CDR1 is given as MNHGY and CDR2 as SAAAGT, both from the germline V gene. The CDR3 runs 16 residues from the cysteine to the phenylalanine. Only CDR3 DNA remains: 48 bases, in frame from the first base. The receptor library was made with the immunoSEQ multiplex PCR assay. Primary melanoma tumor tissue underwent high-throughput sequencing of the T-cell receptor beta chain. As for how the authors treated the data: The repertoire analyses covered TCRB CDR3 sharing between samples and the distribution of insertions and deletions. A gradient-boosted model ranked how well the T-cell fraction predicted outcome compared with histopathological variables. As stored in TCRdb, this immuneACCESS dataset retains in-frame rearrangements with V and J assigned. A fraction of the clones does not appear; measured against another copy, unresolved V genes explain less than half of the discrepancy, and the remainder lacks a known reason. V and J calls and clone size are as listed in that table; D and trimming were resolved from the DNA. The sample contains over 140 clones, 85% to 90% of them found a single time. The ten largest clones capture around 15% of the sample.

Overall results and qualifications from the work: Tumor T-cell fraction was reported to predict progression-free survival independently of thickness, ulceration, mitotic rate and age. Reportedly, adding T-cell fraction to tumor thickness improved progression-free survival prediction more than adding any other histopathological variable did. The authors presented an effective T-cell-mediated antitumor response in primary melanoma only as a suggestion and not as a demonstrated mechanism. A T-cell fraction above 20% appeared protective regardless of ulceration status, mitotic rate or nodal disease.

Details on this clone: The target of this receptor is not known. Nothing much larger sits one base from this clone, and base qualities are not available.

Sequenced input: melanoma tumor tissue. This sequence uses TRBV6-8 and TRBJ1-3; the best D guess is TRBD1, with 5 bases matching. This clonotype originated in a human donor with melanoma. The CDR3 protein sequence reads: CASTIQGASSGNTIYF. Read as DNA, the sequence is TGTGCCAGCACAATTCAGGGTGCAAGCTCTGGAAACACCATATATTTT.